This T cell receptor (beta chain) was recorded in a study of regulatory T cells in long-lasting Graves disease. Study results and limitations: TCR diversity was lower in persistent Graves' patients than in newly diagnosed ones. With persistent disease, TRBV28, TRBJ1-2 and TRBJ2-5 were the favored segments.

Through Arm-PCR of CDR3 regions and iRepertoire HTBI primers, TCR beta libraries were built. One entry per CDR3 protein results from TCRdb running MiXCR on the multiplex PCR reads. Among roughly 350,000 distinct CDR3 sequences, about 16% were seen once, and the ten largest hold roughly 21%. This clonotype was counted a few times. No antigen is known for it. The time point is: newly diagnosed GD, antithyroid drugs for less than 3 months. PBMC-extracted RNA yielded the TCR library. The trim removed 2 bases at V and 7 bases at J, leaving 1 base unmatched. Germline loops: CDR1 ENHRY, CDR2 SYGVKD. The CDR3 loop spans 13 amino acids. The same data also contributed to another study, on T cells in Graves' hyperthyroidism and ophthalmopathy. That paper adds: Ophthalmopathy was predicted by the model a median of roughly 6.7 months ahead of onset.

The chain uses TRBV10-3 and TRBJ2-7; TRBD2 matches 11 bases. The sample consisted of peripheral blood mononuclear cells (PBMCs), taken at new diagnosis, from a patient treated with antithyroid drugs. This TCR was sampled from a woman aged 18-29 years with Graves disease. CDR3 DNA: TGTGCCATCAGTGAGCGACTAGCGGGAGAGCAGTACTTC. Its protein product is CAISERLAGEQYF.